This TCR beta chain was documented in a study of CD8 T cells in ankylosing spondylitis. Preparation of TCR beta libraries was done by quantitative 5'-RACE with molecular barcodes. TCRdb passed the 5' RACE reads through MiXCR, listing each CDR3 protein once. The sample records about 540,000 distinct CDR3 sequences, about an eighth being singletons. This clonotype was found a few times. No antigen is known for it. The CDR3 has 17 amino acids. The V gene lost 4 bases and the J gene lost 2 bases, with 17 bases spanning the gap. From germline, CDR1 is KGHDR and CDR2 SFDVKD. Overall study results and limits: A TCR beta motif made of fewer than 10 highly homologous variants seemed typical of ankylosing spondylitis blood. Peripheral blood held disease-linked clones only at relatively low frequency, and these were CD8+. The authors reported significant enrichment of disease-linked clones in matched ankylosing spondylitis synovial fluid.

This TCR was recovered from a male donor with ankylosing spondylitis. Sequenced input: blood, either unsorted or a sorted T cell fraction (not recorded which). This chain uses TRBV24-1 with TRBJ1-5, with D unresolved. CDR3 loop: CATSDTREGIGNQPQHF. CDR3 coding DNA: TGTGCCACCAGTGACACCCGGGAGGGAATAGGCAATCAGCCCCAGCATTTT.